This T cell receptor beta chain was identified in a study of cytotoxic CD8 clonotypes in ibrutinib-treated CLL. Study information: Response was recorded as partial in approximately 24 patients and complete in 2; at median around 70 months, approximately 15 remained remitted and approximately twelve had progressed. Findings of the study overall: Baseline values of clonality outstripped age-matched healthy donors and followed circulating CD8+ T-cell counts. Private clonotypes, not public ones, expanded at ibrutinib response.

The intended depth for sequencing was 1 in 200,000 to 1 in 1 million T cells. Only in-frame clones appear in the TCRdb table, and some are missing; sequencing was by immunoSEQ multiplex PCR. Of approximately 47,000 clones listed, about 69% are singletons. The CDR3 length is 14 residues. CDR1 is MNHNS, CDR2 SASEGT, per germline. Trimming removed 6 bases at V and 0 bases at J, with 9 bases between. The table lists this clone with a few counts. Antigen unknown. The source material was PBMCs, sampled after 24 months of ibrutinib treatment. The clonotype was recovered from a human donor with chronic lymphocytic leukemia. J is TRBJ1-5 and V is TRBV6-1; no clear D gene. CDR3 DNA: TGTGCCAGCAGCTACGGGTATAGCAATCAGCCCCAGCATTTT. Translation: CASSYGYSNQPQHF.